One sample yielded the 31 T cell receptor beta chains listed below, sequenced in a study of cytomegalovirus exposure and HLA in healthy donors. The primer mix had 60 Vbeta and 13 Jbeta primers. Sequencing was performed with immunoSEQ multiplex PCR; in TCRdb, only in-frame clones are kept and a portion is missing. The table records more than 140,000 clones, under 70% of them present only once. Sequences were obtained from PBMCs. The source of these receptors is a young woman in good health and CMV-seropositive.

This clone appeared a few times. The gene calls are TRBV5-1 and TRBJ2-1, with 7 bases fitting TRBD1. Germline loops: CDR1 SGHRS, CDR2 YFSETQ. The CDR3 runs 15 residues. V shed 10 bases and J 4 bases; nucleotides not matched to a gene: 14. CDR3 amino acids: CAGSPDRVYYNEQFF. CDR3 in DNA: TGCGCCGGGAGCCCCGACAGGGTGTATTACAATGAGCAGTTCTTC.

The rearrangement uses TRBV5-1 and TRBJ2-7, with D hard to call. The CDR3 sequence is 13 residues long. CDR1 and CDR2 (germline): SGHRS, YFSETQ. V lost 4 bases and J lost 5, with 13 bases in between. The CDR3 coding sequence is TGCGCCAGCAGCCACGGAAGGCAGGACGAGCAGTACTTC. Translation gives CASSHGRQDEQYF.

The gene calls are TRBV7-6 and TRBJ1-5; unclear D gene. This CDR3 is built from 14 residues. V lost 5 bases and J lost 2, with 10 bases in between. Germline assignment: CDR1 SGHVS and CDR2 FNYEAQ. CDR3 bases: TGTGCCAGCAGCCCCTTGGCAGGCAATCAGCCCCAGCATTTT. Protein product: CASSPLAGNQPQHF.

The rearrangement joins TRBV4-2 to TRBJ1-2; tentative D call: TRBD1 (5 bases). Deletions cut 0 bases from V and 5 bases from J, with 25 bases between. The CDR3 extends over 19 amino acids. Germline V gene data show CDR1 as LGHNA and CDR2 as YNFKEQ. CDR3 sequence: CASSQEGFRGTIDVYGYTF. The CDR3 DNA follows: TGTGCCAGCAGCCAAGAGGGTTTTAGGGGCACGATCGATGTTTATGGCTACACCTTC.

Only a few counts were recorded for this clone. Other DNA sequences of this sample code for an identical CDR3. The rearrangement uses TRBV5-1 and TRBJ1-5; 8 nucleotides align to TRBD1. This CDR3 comprises 15 residues. The V and J ends lost 4 bases and 2 bases, in that order; junction bases with no gene match: 5. Germline-derived CDR1 and CDR2 are SGHRS and YFSETQ. In DNA form, the CDR3 reads TGCGCCAGCAGCCAAACAGGGGGTGGCAATCAGCCCCAGCATTTT. Its protein product is CASSQTGGGNQPQHF. The full variable domain, completed using reference TRBV5-1 and TRBJ1-5, is KAGVTQTPRYLIKTRGQQVTLSCSPISGHRSVSWYQQTPGQGLQFLFEYFSETQRNKGNFPGRFSGRQFSNSRSEMNVSTLELGDSALYLCASSQTGGGNQPQHFGDGTRLSIL.

The rearrangement joins TRBV6-6 to TRBJ2-7, with a possible D match to TRBD2 (6 bases). The CDR3 consists of 12 residues. V lost 6 bases, J lost 2 bases, and 8 bases lay in between. CDR1 and CDR2 from the germline V gene are MNHNY and SVGAGI (reference sequence). The CDR3 reads CASSGTAYEQYF. The CDR3 DNA reads TGTGCCAGCAGCGGGACTGCCTACGAGCAGTACTTC.

There are a few counts of this clone. The genes are TRBV27 and TRBJ1-4; D not resolved. The CDR3 loop spans 14 amino acids. V lost 5 bases and J lost 8, with 15 bases in between. CDR1 and CDR2 from the germline V gene are MNHEY and SMNVEV (reference sequence). The CDR3 is CASSPLGWEEKLFF. DNA for the CDR3: TGTGCCAGCAGTCCCCTCGGATGGGAGGAAAAACTGTTTTTT. Using reference TRBV27 and TRBJ1-4 for the parts outside the CDR3, the full variable domain is EAQVTQNPRYLITVTGKKLTVTCSQNMNHEYMSWYRQDPGLGLRQIYYSMNVEVTDKGDVPEGYKVSRKEKRNFPLILESPSPNQTSLYFCASSPLGWEEKLFFGSGTQLSVL.

V gene TRBV7-9 combines with J gene TRBJ2-5; 10 nucleotides align to TRBD1. The DNA end is more similar to TRBJ2-7, so the J call may be wrong. CDR3 length: 13 residues. Looked up from germline, CDR1 is SEHNR and CDR2 is FQNEAQ (reference sequence). CDR3 loop: CASEDRGTYEQYF. The DNA for the CDR3 is TGTGCCAGCGAGGACAGGGGGACCTACGAGCAGTACTTC.

V usage is TRBV18 and J usage is TRBJ1-1; D is unresolved. The CDR3 totals 13 residues. Per germline, CDR1 KGHSH and CDR2 LQKENI. Between the trimmed V and J ends, which lost 3 bases and 3 bases, there was a span of 8 bases. The CDR3 loop reads CASSPRVDTEAFF. The CDR3 coding sequence is TGTGCCAGCTCACCGCGGGTGGACACTGAAGCTTTCTTT.

This chain uses TRBV5-1 with TRBJ2-7; maybe TRBD2 (6 bases). The CDR3 runs 13 residues. Trimming took off 5 bases at V and 5 bases at J, with 14 bases between the two ends. Per the germline V gene, CDR1 is SGHRS and CDR2 is YFSETQ. The CDR3: CASRGGTGDEQYF. CDR3 DNA sequence: TGCGCCAGCAGGGGCGGGACGGGGGACGAGCAGTACTTC.

The chain is built from TRBV6-5 and TRBJ2-1; D not certain. V was pared by 5 bases and J by 8 bases, with 10 bases between. In germline, CDR1 is MNHEY, CDR2 SVGAGI. There are 12 residues in the CDR3. CDR3 bases: TGTGCCAGCAGTCCTAGGTCGGATGAGCAGTTCTTC. Encoded protein: CASSPRSDEQFF.

The chain employs TRBV5-4 and TRBJ2-2; D possibly corresponds to TRBD2 (6 bases). Germline values: CDR1 SGHNT, CDR2 YYREEE (reference sequence). CDR3 size: 15 residues. V lost 4 bases to trimming and J lost 2 bases, with 12 bases between them. The chain's CDR3 is CASSPVSGNTGELFF. The DNA for the CDR3 is TGTGCCAGCAGCCCGGTTAGCGGAAACACCGGGGAGCTGTTTTTT. The variable domain in full, with the rest retrieved from reference TRBV5-4 and TRBJ2-2, is ETGVTQSPTHLIKTRGQQVTLRCSSQSGHNTVSWYQQALGQGPQFIFQYYREEENGRGNFPPRFSGLQFPNYSSELNVNALELDDSALYLCASSPVSGNTGELFFGEGSRLTVL.

This clone appeared once. V and J are TRBV7-8 and TRBJ2-7, with D perhaps matching TRBD2 (5 bases). Germline loops: CDR1 SGHVS, CDR2 FQNEAQ. V dropped 1 base and J dropped 6 bases, with 10 bases sitting between them. The CDR3 totals 13 residues. The CDR3 bases are TGTGCCAGCAGCTTAGGTTCCGGGGTCGAGCAGTACTTC. Translated, it gives CASSLGSGVEQYF.

The rearrangement joins TRBV19 to TRBJ1-2, with 7 bases that match TRBD1. Germline V gene sequence: CDR1 LNHDA, CDR2 SQIVND (reference sequence). The CDR3 covers 15 residues. J lost 5 bases, V lost 7 bases, and 13 bases had no gene match. The CDR3 loop reads CASTPGAGGGYGYTF. DNA of the CDR3: TGTGCCAGTACCCCAGGGGCAGGGGGAGGTTATGGCTACACCTTC.

The chain links TRBV30 to TRBJ1-3, with D hard to call. Looked up from germline, CDR1 is GTSNPN and CDR2 is SVGIG (reference sequence). V was pared by 3 bases and J by 0 bases, with 6 bases between. There are 13 residues in the CDR3. The CDR3 nucleotides are TGTGCCTGGAGGCTAAGCTCTGGAAACACCATATATTTT. Residues: CAWRLSSGNTIYF.

This clone has only a few counts. The chain uses TRBV9 and TRBJ1-2, with D possibly being TRBD1 (5 bases). Per the germline V gene, CDR1 is SGDLS and CDR2 is YYNGEE. The CDR3 loop spans 15 amino acids. V was trimmed by 5 bases and J by 2 bases, leaving 16 bases between them. CDR3 nucleotides: TGTGCCAGCAGTCCAGTAGGGGCAGGAAACTATGGCTACACCTTC. This gives the protein CASSPVGAGNYGYTF.

V usage is TRBV27 and J usage is TRBJ1-4; TRBD1 agrees at 7 bases. After removal of 2 bases from V and 5 bases from J, the junction contained 5 bases not matched to a gene. This CDR3 contains 15 residues. In germline, CDR1 is MNHEY, CDR2 SMNVEV (reference sequence). The CDR3 DNA sequence: TGTGCCAGCAGTTTAGAGGGGACAGACAATGAAAAACTGTTTTTT. Amino acids: CASSLEGTDNEKLFF.

The CDR3, as DNA: TGTGCCAGCAGCTTTAGTAGCGGGGTAGCAGGGGGAGAGACCCAGTACTTC. It is translated as CASSFSSGVAGGETQYF. The rearrangement links TRBV7-2 to TRBJ2-5; TRBD2 might be the D (8 bases). Germline V gene sequence: CDR1 SGHTA, CDR2 FQGNSA. Trimming removed 3 bases from V and 4 bases from J, with 21 bases in between. This CDR3 comprises 17 residues.

This chain connects TRBV28 to TRBJ2-3; TRBD2 matches at 9 bases. The germline CDR1 and CDR2 sequences are MDHEN and SYDVKM. The CDR3 is 14 amino acids. V was pared by 8 bases and J by 2 bases, with 5 bases of the junction left unmatched. CDR3: CASLAGVYTDTQYF. The CDR3 DNA sequence: TGTGCCAGCTTAGCGGGGGTCTACACAGATACGCAGTATTTT.

V and J are TRBV30 and TRBJ2-5; tentative D call: TRBD2 (5 bases). The V end was cut by 0 bases, the J end by 5 bases, with 10 bases between. The CDR3 extends over 13 amino acids. Germline CDR1 and CDR2: GTSNPN and SVGIG (reference sequence). The CDR3 sequence: CAWSVKAGETQYF. As DNA, the CDR3 is TGTGCCTGGAGTGTAAAGGCGGGCGAGACCCAGTACTTC.

In this sample, this clone turned up a few times. The rearrangement joins TRBV28 to TRBJ2-5, with D unclear. Germline V gene lookup returns CDR1 MDHEN and CDR2 SYDVKM. Trimming left V 5 bases short and J 7 bases short, with 17 bases between. The CDR3 runs 14 residues. CDR3 sequence reads: CASSDYAPPGTQYF. The CDR3, as DNA: TGTGCCAGCAGTGATTACGCCCCCCCAGGGACCCAGTACTTC. Based on the CDR3 plus reference TRBV28 and TRBJ2-5, the full variable domain is DVKVTQSSRYLVKRTGEKVFLECVQDMDHENMFWYRQDPGLGLRLIYFSYDVKMKEKGDIPEGYSVSREKKERFSLILESASTNQTSMYLCASSDYAPPGTQYFGPGTRLLVL.

The chain's CDR3 is CASSQEGLAGLLGGGELFF. CDR3 bases: TGTGCCAGCAGCCAAGAAGGGCTAGCGGGACTTCTTGGGGGCGGGGAGCTGTTTTTT. This sequence joins TRBV4-2 and TRBJ2-2, with TRBD2 identical over 9 bases. Germline V gives CDR1 LGHNA, CDR2 YNFKEQ. CDR3 size: 19 residues. The ends lost 0 bases at V and 7 bases at J; junction bases unmatched: 15.

This clone was counted between two and nine times. V usage is TRBV30 and J usage is TRBJ2-4; the D is unclear. Trimming shortened V by 3 bases and J by 7 bases, and 22 bases separated the two germline ends. This CDR3 has 16 residues. The germline gives CDR1 GTSNPN, CDR2 SVGIG (reference sequence). The CDR3 DNA reads as TGTGCCTGGAGCGCCCTGACTCTAAAAATGCTGAACATTCAGTACTTC. Its translation is CAWSALTLKMLNIQYF.

The V gene is TRBV7-7, the J gene TRBJ2-1; 8 bases align to TRBD2. CDR3 length: 20 residues. Trimming cost V 3 bases and J 0 bases; bases outside gene matches: 16. CDR1 is SSHAT, CDR2 FNYEAQ, per germline (reference sequence). The CDR3 coding sequence is TGTGCCAGCAGCTTCGTGGTTCGTGGCGGGAGGACTCACTCCTACAATGAGCAGTTCTTC. It encodes CASSFVVRGGRTHSYNEQFF.

This clone was picked up a small number of times. The same CDR3 also results from other DNA sequences found in this sample. The chain carries TRBV5-1 and TRBJ1-1; D might be TRBD1 (6 bases). Germline V gene data show CDR1 as SGHRS and CDR2 as YFSETQ. The CDR3 totals 14 residues. V lost 1 base and J lost 3, with 10 bases in between. DNA of the CDR3: TGCGCCAGCAGCTTGACAGGGAGGGACACTGAAGCTTTCTTT. Translating gives CASSLTGRDTEAFF.

Concerning this clone: Different DNA sequences within this sample yield the same CDR3. The chain combines TRBV5-1 with TRBJ2-5; 7 nucleotides agree with TRBD2. Per the germline V gene, CDR1 is SGHRS and CDR2 is YFSETQ. CDR3 length equals 14 residues. V lost 2 bases to trimming and J lost 3 bases; unmatched junction nucleotides: 4. This CDR3 is CASSFGLVEETQYF. Written as DNA, the CDR3 is TGCGCCAGCAGCTTCGGACTAGTCGAAGAGACCCAGTACTTC.

The chain is built from TRBV6-5 and TRBJ1-2, with TRBD1 as a possible D gene (5 bases). The CDR3 has 13 residues. CDR1 is MNHEY and CDR2 is SVGAGI in the germline V gene. The V end lost 2 bases, the J end lost 3 bases, and 7 bases lay between the germline ends. CDR3 DNA sequence: TGTGCCAGCAGTTACGCAGGGTACTATGGCTACACCTTC. This translates into CASSYAGYYGYTF.

The chain employs TRBV7-9 and TRBJ1-1; D is unclear. Germline values: CDR1 SEHNR, CDR2 FQNEAQ (reference sequence). CDR3 length: 14 residues. The V gene lost 5 bases and the J gene lost 1 base, with 11 bases spanning the gap. For the CDR3, the DNA is TGTGCCAGCAGCCAATTCGGAGGGAACACTGAAGCTTTCTTT. Amino acid sequence: CASSQFGGNTEAFF.

The rearrangement joins TRBV11-3 to TRBJ1-2, with D possibly being TRBD1 (6 bases). The CDR3 has 15 amino acids. Germline loops: CDR1 SGHNT, CDR2 YENEEA. The ends were cut back, 0 bases at V and 8 bases at J, with 16 bases in the middle. The CDR3 sequence: CASSLDRWGRWGYTF. For the CDR3, the DNA is TGTGCCAGCAGCTTAGATCGCTGGGGGCGGTGGGGCTACACCTTC. Filled out from reference TRBV11-3 and TRBJ1-2, the complete variable domain reads EAGVVQSPRYKIIEKKQPVAFWCNPISGHNTLYWYLQNLGQGPELLIRYENEEAVDDSQLPKDRFSAERLKGVDSTLKIQPAELGDSAVYLCASSLDRWGRWGYTFGSGTRLTVV.

This clone has a handful of counts. This chain joins TRBV29-1 and TRBJ1-1; a possible D gene is TRBD1 (6 bases). Germline CDR1 and CDR2: SQVTM and ANQGSEA. V lost 4 bases to trimming and J lost 12 bases, with 6 bases between them. The CDR3 extends over 8 amino acids. The CDR3 region is CSVGGPFF. CDR3 sequence (DNA): TGCAGCGTTGGGGGGCCTTTCTTT.

The CDR3 bases are TGTGCCAGCAGCTACGGGGGAGGGCACCAAGAGACCCAGTACTTC. It yields the protein CASSYGGGHQETQYF. The chain employs TRBV5-4 and TRBJ2-5, with 7 bases matching TRBD2. This CDR3 is 15 amino acids long. Trimming at V came to 3 bases and at J to 0 bases, leaving 5 bases not matched to a gene. Germline CDR1 is SGHNT and CDR2 is YYREEE (reference sequence). The full variable domain, in which reference TRBV5-4 and TRBJ2-5 provide the parts outside the CDR3, is ETGVTQSPTHLIKTRGQQVTLRCSSQSGHNTVSWYQQALGQGPQFIFQYYREEENGRGNFPPRFSGLQFPNYSSELNVNALELDDSALYLCASSYGGGHQETQYFGPGTRLLVL.